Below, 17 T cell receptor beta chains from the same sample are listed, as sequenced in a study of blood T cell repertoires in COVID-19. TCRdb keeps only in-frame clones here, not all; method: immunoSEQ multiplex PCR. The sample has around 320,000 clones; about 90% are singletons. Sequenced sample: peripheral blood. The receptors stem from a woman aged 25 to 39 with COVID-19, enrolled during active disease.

For the CDR3, the DNA is TGTGCCAGCAGCTTACGCAGGGGGCAGGGCTATGGCTACACCTTC. Amino acid sequence: CASSLRRGQGYGYTF. This chain uses TRBV7-8 with TRBJ1-2; the match to TRBD1 covers 8 bases. Trimming at V came to 2 bases and at J to 4 bases, leaving 6 bases not matched to a gene. The CDR3 spans 15 residues. The germline V gene has CDR1 SGHVS and CDR2 FQNEAQ.

Written as DNA, the CDR3 is TGTGCCTGGAGTTCCGGGCCGTCGGTAGCGTCACCCCTCCACTTT. Protein: CAWSSGPSVASPLHF. The rearrangement joins TRBV30 to TRBJ1-6; D not certain. The V and J ends lost 2 bases and 10 bases respectively, with 18 bases between them. From germline, CDR1 is GTSNPN and CDR2 SVGIG (reference sequence). This CDR3 has 15 residues. The whole variable domain, remainder taken from reference TRBV30 and TRBJ1-6, is SQTIHQWPATLVQPVGSPLSLECTVEGTSNPNLYWYRQAAGRGLQLLFYSVGIGQISSEVPQNLSASRPQDRQFILSSKKLLLSDSGFYLCAWSSGPSVASPLHFGNGTRLTVT.

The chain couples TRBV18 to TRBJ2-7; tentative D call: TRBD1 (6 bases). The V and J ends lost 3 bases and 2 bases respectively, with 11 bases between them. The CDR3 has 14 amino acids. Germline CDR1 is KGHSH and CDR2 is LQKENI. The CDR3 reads CASSPTGQTYEQYF. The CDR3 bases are TGTGCCAGCTCACCGACGGGACAAACCTACGAGCAGTACTTC.

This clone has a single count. CDR3 loop: CAISEQAMNTEAFF. In nucleotides, the CDR3 is TGTGCCATCAGTGAGCAGGCCATGAACACTGAAGCTTTCTTT. This chain joins TRBV10-3 and TRBJ1-1; D unclear. The CDR3 consists of 14 residues. Trimming stripped 2 bases from V and 0 bases from J, with 7 bases between. Per germline, CDR1 ENHRY and CDR2 SYGVKD.

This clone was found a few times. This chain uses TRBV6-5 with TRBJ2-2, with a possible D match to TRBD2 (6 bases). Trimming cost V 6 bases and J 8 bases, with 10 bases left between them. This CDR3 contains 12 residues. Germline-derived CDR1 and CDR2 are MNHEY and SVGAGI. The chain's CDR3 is CASRAGTGELFF. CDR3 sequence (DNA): TGTGCCAGCAGGGCGGGAACTGGGGAGCTGTTTTTT.

CDR3 sequence: CASSLGREGAPFEQFF. CDR3 DNA sequence: TGTGCCAGCAGCTTAGGGCGGGAGGGGGCGCCTTTTGAGCAGTTCTTC. This chain uses TRBV7-6 with TRBJ2-1; 9 bases agree with TRBD2. Trimming at V came to 1 base and at J to 9 bases, leaving 10 bases not matched to a gene. This CDR3 region has 16 residues. Per germline, CDR1 SGHVS and CDR2 FNYEAQ.

The CDR3 nucleotides are TGTGCCAGCAGTTACTCTTCCCAGGCTTACTATGGCTACACCTTC. Encoded protein: CASSYSSQAYYGYTF. The rearrangement links TRBV6-5 to TRBJ1-2; D call uncertain. Germline V lookup: CDR1 MNHEY, CDR2 SVGAGI. V was clipped by 0 bases and J by 3 bases, with 11 bases between them. This CDR3 spans 15 amino acids.

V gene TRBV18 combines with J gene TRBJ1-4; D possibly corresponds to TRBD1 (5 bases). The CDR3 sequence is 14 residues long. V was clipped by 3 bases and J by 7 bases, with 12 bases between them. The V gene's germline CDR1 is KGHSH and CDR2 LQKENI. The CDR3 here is CASSPLPGFEKLFF. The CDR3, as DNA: TGTGCCAGCTCACCCCTGCCAGGGTTTGAAAAACTGTTTTTT.

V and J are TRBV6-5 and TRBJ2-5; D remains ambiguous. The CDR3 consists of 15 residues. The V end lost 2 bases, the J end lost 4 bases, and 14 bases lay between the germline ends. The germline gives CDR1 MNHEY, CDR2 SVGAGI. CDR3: CASSYTEAAPETQYF. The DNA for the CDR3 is TGTGCCAGCAGTTACACCGAGGCGGCCCCAGAGACCCAGTACTTC.

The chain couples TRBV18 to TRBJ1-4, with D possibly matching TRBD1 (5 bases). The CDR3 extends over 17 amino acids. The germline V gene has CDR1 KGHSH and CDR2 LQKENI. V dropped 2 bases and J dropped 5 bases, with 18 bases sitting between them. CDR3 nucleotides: TGTGCCAGCTCACCATTACCTGACGTTCGGGGGAATGAAAAACTGTTTTTT. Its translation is CASSPLPDVRGNEKLFF.

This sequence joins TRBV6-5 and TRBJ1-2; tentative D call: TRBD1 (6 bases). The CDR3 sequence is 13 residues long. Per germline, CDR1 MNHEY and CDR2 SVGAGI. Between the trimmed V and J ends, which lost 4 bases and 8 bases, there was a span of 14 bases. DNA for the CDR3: TGTGCCAGCAGTTTCCAGGGGATGTACGGCTACACCTTC. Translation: CASSFQGMYGYTF.

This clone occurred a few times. The CDR3, as DNA: TGTGCCAGCAGTGAGTTTAGGGGCGGCTACACCTTC. It translates to CASSEFRGGYTF. The chain carries TRBV2 and TRBJ1-2, with D possibly TRBD1 on 5 matching bases. The CDR3 totals 12 residues. Germline V CDR1 and CDR2: SNHLY, FYNNEI. V was clipped by 3 bases and J by 8 bases, with 10 bases between them.

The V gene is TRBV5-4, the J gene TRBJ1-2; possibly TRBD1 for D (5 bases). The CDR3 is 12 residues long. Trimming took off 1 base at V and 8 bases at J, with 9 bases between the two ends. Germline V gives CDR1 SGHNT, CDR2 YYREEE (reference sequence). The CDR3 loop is CASSLQGEGYTF. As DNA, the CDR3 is TGTGCCAGCAGCTTGCAGGGTGAGGGCTACACCTTC.

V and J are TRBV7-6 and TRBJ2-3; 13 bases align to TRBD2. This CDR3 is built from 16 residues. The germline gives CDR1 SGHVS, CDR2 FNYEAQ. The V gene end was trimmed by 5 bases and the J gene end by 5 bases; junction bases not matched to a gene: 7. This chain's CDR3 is CASSRTSGGFGDTQYF. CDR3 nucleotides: TGTGCCAGCAGCCGGACTAGCGGGGGTTTTGGAGATACGCAGTATTTT.

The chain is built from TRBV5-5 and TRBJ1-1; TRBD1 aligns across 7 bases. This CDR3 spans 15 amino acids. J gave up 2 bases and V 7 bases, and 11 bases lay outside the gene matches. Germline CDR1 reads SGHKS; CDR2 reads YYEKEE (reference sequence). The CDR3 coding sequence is TGTGCCAGCTCGGAAACGGGACAGAGAAACACTGAAGCTTTCTTT. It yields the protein CASSETGQRNTEAFF.

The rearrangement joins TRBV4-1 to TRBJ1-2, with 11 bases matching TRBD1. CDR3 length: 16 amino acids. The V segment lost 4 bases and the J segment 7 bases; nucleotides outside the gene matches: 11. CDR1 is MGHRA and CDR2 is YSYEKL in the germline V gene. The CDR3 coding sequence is TGCGCCAGCAGCCCCGGGACAGGGGGATATTTCGGTGGCTACACCTTC. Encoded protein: CASSPGTGGYFGGYTF.

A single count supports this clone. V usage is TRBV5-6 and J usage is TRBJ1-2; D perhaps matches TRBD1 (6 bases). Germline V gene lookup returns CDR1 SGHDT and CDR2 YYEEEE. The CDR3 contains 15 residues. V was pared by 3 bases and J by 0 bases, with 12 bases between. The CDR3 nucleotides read TGTGCCAGCAGCTACCGGGGGGGCTCTAACTATGGCTACACCTTC. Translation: CASSYRGGSNYGYTF.